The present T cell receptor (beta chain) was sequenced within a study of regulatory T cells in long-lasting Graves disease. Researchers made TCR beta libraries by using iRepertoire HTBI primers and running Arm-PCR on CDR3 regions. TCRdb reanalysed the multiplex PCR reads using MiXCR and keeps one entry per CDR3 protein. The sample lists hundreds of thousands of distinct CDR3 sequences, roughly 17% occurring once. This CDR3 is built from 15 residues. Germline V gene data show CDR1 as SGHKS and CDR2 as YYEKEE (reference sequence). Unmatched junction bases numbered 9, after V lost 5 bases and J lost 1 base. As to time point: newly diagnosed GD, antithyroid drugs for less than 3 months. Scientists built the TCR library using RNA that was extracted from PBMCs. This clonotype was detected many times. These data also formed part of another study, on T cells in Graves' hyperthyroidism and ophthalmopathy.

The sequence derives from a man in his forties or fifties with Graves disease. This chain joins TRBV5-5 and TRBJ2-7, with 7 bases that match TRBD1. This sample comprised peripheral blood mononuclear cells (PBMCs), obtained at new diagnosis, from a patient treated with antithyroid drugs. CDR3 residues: CASREGYRGSYEQYF. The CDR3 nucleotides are TGTGCCAGCAGGGAAGGATACAGGGGTTCCTACGAGCAGTACTTC. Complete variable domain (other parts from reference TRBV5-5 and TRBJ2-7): DAGVTQSPTHLIKTRGQQVTLRCSPISGHKSVSWYQQVLGQGPQFIFQYYEKEERGRGNFPDRFSARQFPNYSSELNVNALLLGDSALYLCASREGYRGSYEQYFGPGTRLTVT.